One sample yielded the 26 T cell receptor beta chains listed below, sequenced in a study of cytotoxic CD8 clonotypes in ibrutinib-treated CLL. Using immunoSEQ multiplex PCR, the repertoire was profiled, and TCRdb retains in-frame clones only, with some absent. This sample has under 200,000 clones, with over 65% found just once. Material: PBMCs, obtained after 12 months of ibrutinib treatment. These receptors were taken from a human donor with chronic lymphocytic leukemia.

The genes are TRBV5-1 and TRBJ2-3; D unresolved. This CDR3 contains 15 residues. Per the germline V gene, CDR1 is SGHRS and CDR2 is YFSETQ. The V and J ends lost 1 base and 2 bases respectively, with 11 bases between them. Here the CDR3 reads CASSLLNPATDTQYF. CDR3 DNA sequence: TGCGCCAGCAGCTTGCTCAACCCGGCCACAGATACGCAGTATTTT.

The chain employs TRBV2 and TRBJ2-1; 10 bases align to TRBD2. This CDR3 comprises 14 residues. Trimming cost V 4 bases and J 8 bases; bases outside gene matches: 5. The germline CDR1 and CDR2 sequences are SNHLY and FYNNEI. This CDR3 is CASSVSGGLDEQFF. Written as DNA, the CDR3 is TGTGCCAGCAGTGTTAGCGGGGGGTTAGATGAGCAGTTCTTC. The full variable domain, with the rest looked up from reference TRBV2 and TRBJ2-1, is EPEVTQTPSHQVTQMGQEVILRCVPISNHLYFYWYRQILGQKVEFLVSFYNNEISEKSEIFDDQFSVERPDGSNFTLKIRSTKLEDSAMYFCASSVSGGLDEQFFGPGTRLTVL.

This clone has only one observation. The CDR3 region is CASTKPGSYEQYF. The CDR3, as DNA: TGTGCCAGCACCAAGCCAGGGTCCTACGAGCAGTACTTC. This chain connects TRBV6-5 to TRBJ2-7; D possibly corresponds to TRBD1 (5 bases). Germline-derived CDR1 and CDR2 are MNHEY and SVGAGI. This CDR3 is built from 13 residues. Trimming cost V 7 bases and J 1 base, with 11 bases left between them.

The chain carries TRBV4-1 and TRBJ2-3; 11 nucleotides match TRBD1. Germline V gene data show CDR1 as MGHRA and CDR2 as YSYEKL. The V and J ends lost 5 bases and 3 bases, in that order; junction bases with no gene match: 4. The CDR3 extends over 15 amino acids. The CDR3 sequence: CASSKGTGGTDTQYF. In nucleotides, the CDR3 is TGCGCCAGCAGCAAAGGGACAGGGGGAACAGATACGCAGTATTTT.

This clone was observed a single time. The CDR3 spells CASSSRGGLYEQYF. The DNA of the CDR3 is TGTGCCAGCAGTTCCCGGGGGGGGCTCTACGAGCAGTACTTC. V gene TRBV6-5 combines with J gene TRBJ2-7; 8 nucleotides agree with TRBD2. Germline lookup yields CDR1 MNHEY and CDR2 SVGAGI. This CDR3 comprises 14 residues. V gave up 4 bases and J gave up 3 bases; unmatched junction bases: 5.

V gene TRBV6-1 combines with J gene TRBJ2-1; a weak D match, TRBD1 (6 bases). The CDR3 spans 17 residues. The V gene's germline CDR1 is MNHNS and CDR2 SASEGT. Trimming removed 2 bases from V and 0 bases from J, with 14 bases in between. CDR3 region: CASSEWGPPSSYNEQFF. The CDR3 DNA follows: TGTGCCAGCAGTGAATGGGGGCCACCTAGCTCCTACAATGAGCAGTTCTTC.

The J gene is TRBJ2-7, the V gene TRBV6-1; D is undetermined. Germline loops: CDR1 MNHNS, CDR2 SASEGT. The CDR3 loop spans 12 amino acids. Between the trimmed V and J ends, which lost 3 bases and 1 base, there was a span of 4 bases. The CDR3 sequence: CASSDLSYEQYF. The CDR3 DNA sequence: TGTGCCAGCAGTGATTTGTCCTACGAGCAGTACTTC.

The genes are TRBV28 and TRBJ1-2; TRBD1 might be the D (5 bases). The V gene lost 4 bases and the J gene lost 8 bases, with 20 bases spanning the gap. This CDR3 spans 15 amino acids. Germline CDR1 and CDR2: MDHEN and SYDVKM. The CDR3 here is CASSSLGEIMGGYTF. The CDR3 bases are TGTGCCAGCAGTTCTTTAGGGGAGATCATGGGAGGCTACACCTTC.

The gene calls are TRBV5-1 and TRBJ2-3; D possibly matches TRBD1 or TRBD2 (5 bases each). V lost 4 bases, J lost 1 base, and 13 bases lay in between. The CDR3 is 15 amino acids. Germline CDR1 reads SGHRS; CDR2 reads YFSETQ. CDR3 nucleotide sequence: TGCGCCAGCAGCCACGCTGGGGGTGGCACAGATACGCAGTATTTT. Protein product: CASSHAGGGTDTQYF. The full variable domain, completed using reference TRBV5-1 and TRBJ2-3, is KAGVTQTPRYLIKTRGQQVTLSCSPISGHRSVSWYQQTPGQGLQFLFEYFSETQRNKGNFPGRFSGRQFSNSRSEMNVSTLELGDSALYLCASSHAGGGTDTQYFGPGTRLTVL.

The V and J genes are TRBV19 and TRBJ1-5; the D gene is possibly TRBD1 (6 bases). V shed 5 bases and J shed 5 bases, with 16 bases lying between them. The germline V gene encodes CDR1 LNHDA and CDR2 SQIVND (reference sequence). The length of the CDR3 is 15 residues. The CDR3 region is CASSPQGGGYQPQHF. CDR3 nucleotides: TGTGCCAGTAGTCCACAGGGTGGGGGTTATCAGCCCCAGCATTTT.

Comment on this clone: It is unclear where the CDR3 begins or ends on the DNA, so no DNA is shown, and the CDR3 is as TCRdb lists it. The rearrangement uses TRBV5-8 and TRBJ1-2. Both ends counted, the CDR3 spans 15 residues. CDR1 is SGHTS and CDR2 is YDEGEE in the germline V gene. This CDR3 reads CASTLGIGTLGGYTF.

This clone has more than one count but fewer than ten. The chain is built from TRBV7-7 and TRBJ2-5; 10 positions agree with TRBD1. The length of the CDR3 is 13 residues. Looked up from germline, CDR1 is SSHAT and CDR2 is FNYEAQ (reference sequence). The CDR3 loop is CASGDRGSETQYF. Here the CDR3 DNA reads TGTGCTAGCGGGGACAGGGGTTCTGAGACCCAGTACTTC.

This chain joins TRBV19 and TRBJ2-7; possibly TRBD1 for D (6 bases). Trimming removed 5 bases from V and 1 base from J, with 15 bases in between. This CDR3 spans 15 amino acids. Per germline, CDR1 LNHDA and CDR2 SQIVND (reference sequence). The CDR3 DNA reads as TGTGCCAGTAGTCCGCTCGGACAGTTTTCCTACGAGCAGTACTTC. Translated: CASSPLGQFSYEQYF.

This clone was recorded only once. The V and J genes are TRBV10-3 and TRBJ1-2, with D perhaps matching TRBD1 (6 bases). The germline CDR1 and CDR2 sequences are ENHRY and SYGVKD. CDR3 length equals 18 residues. The ends were cut back, 2 bases at V and 6 bases at J, with 25 bases in the middle. Written as DNA, the CDR3 is TGTGCCATCAGTGAGGGAGCAGGCAGGGGCGCCTTTGGGGATGGCTACACCTTC. Translated, it gives CAISEGAGRGAFGDGYTF.

This chain links TRBV5-6 with TRBJ2-7, with D tentatively TRBD1 (5 bases). The germline V and J ends were trimmed by 4 bases and 9 bases, with 20 bases remaining between them. Germline CDR1 and CDR2: SGHDT and YYEEEE. CDR3 size: 14 residues. The CDR3 region is CASSLSTAVRRQYF. In nucleotides, the CDR3 is TGTGCCAGCAGCCTGTCGACAGCCGTACGTCGGCAGTACTTC.

This sequence joins TRBV7-6 and TRBJ2-6, with D unclear. The germline V gene has CDR1 SGHVS and CDR2 FNYEAQ. V was shortened by 2 bases and J by 2 bases, with 13 bases between the two germline ends. There are 17 residues in the CDR3. The CDR3 loop is CASSLRPKETGANVLTF. The CDR3 DNA reads TGTGCCAGCAGCTTAAGACCGAAAGAAACTGGGGCCAACGTCCTGACTTTC.

The V gene is TRBV5-1, the J gene TRBJ2-7; the match to TRBD1 covers 8 bases. The CDR3 spans 13 residues. J lost 3 bases, V lost 2 bases, and 1 base had no gene match. Looked up from germline, CDR1 is SGHRS and CDR2 is YFSETQ. The chain's CDR3 is CASSLQGDYEQYF. The CDR3 bases are TGCGCCAGCAGCTTACAGGGGGACTACGAGCAGTACTTC.

The chain joins TRBV28 to TRBJ1-1; maybe TRBD1 (6 bases). Germline CDR1 is MDHEN and CDR2 is SYDVKM. V gave up 7 bases and J gave up 1 base, with 13 bases separating them. The CDR3 is 14 amino acids. This chain's CDR3 is CASTTGTANTEAFF. The CDR3 DNA reads TGTGCCAGCACCACAGGGACGGCGAACACTGAAGCTTTCTTT. The variable domain in full, completed from reference TRBV28 and TRBJ1-1, reads DVKVTQSSRYLVKRTGEKVFLECVQDMDHENMFWYRQDPGLGLRLIYFSYDVKMKEKGDIPEGYSVSREKKERFSLILESASTNQTSMYLCASTTGTANTEAFFGQGTRLTVV.

The chain joins TRBV28 to TRBJ2-7, with 10 bases aligning to TRBD1. Germline lookup yields CDR1 MDHEN and CDR2 SYDVKM. The CDR3 runs to 16 residues. V lost 3 bases, J lost 4 bases, and 9 bases stayed unmatched. The CDR3 DNA follows: TGTGCCAGCAGTTTTCCACCCGGACAGGGGGGATACGAGCAGTACTTC. This gives the protein CASSFPPGQGGYEQYF.

Only one count was recorded for this clone. The chain carries TRBV19 and TRBJ2-1; 15 bases line up with TRBD2. CDR3 size: 16 residues. Germline CDR1 LNHDA, CDR2 SQIVND (reference sequence). V dropped 4 bases and J dropped 7; count of bases not matched to a gene: 5. The CDR3 spells CASSSPGTSGRNEQFF. DNA of the CDR3: TGTGCCAGTAGTAGTCCCGGGACTAGCGGGAGGAATGAGCAGTTCTTC.

V and J are TRBV19 and TRBJ2-7; D may be TRBD1 or TRBD2 (6 bases each). Trimming removed 7 bases at V and 6 bases at J, with 13 bases between. The CDR3 runs 12 residues. Germline-derived CDR1 and CDR2 are LNHDA and SQIVND (reference sequence). CDR3 protein: CASIGGGLEQYF. CDR3 in DNA: TGTGCCAGTATCGGAGGGGGTCTCGAGCAGTACTTC.

This chain joins TRBV28 and TRBJ2-3; TRBD2 matches at 12 bases. CDR3 length: 15 residues. Trimming removed 1 base from V and 5 bases from J; junction bases left unmatched: 1. Germline assignment: CDR1 MDHEN and CDR2 SYDVKM. CDR3 amino acids: CASSLSSGGGDTQYF. CDR3 nucleotides: TGTGCCAGCAGTTTATCTAGCGGGGGGGGAGATACGCAGTATTTT.

The V gene is TRBV6-1, the J gene TRBJ2-7; D is tentatively TRBD1 or TRBD2 (6 bases each). CDR3 length: 17 amino acids. The V end lost 1 base, the J end lost 2 bases, and 18 bases lay between the germline ends. Looked up from germline, CDR1 is MNHNS and CDR2 is SASEGT. In DNA, the CDR3 is TGTGCCAGCAGTGAAGTTGAGGGGGGTTGGGTTCCCTACGAGCAGTACTTC. Protein sequence: CASSEVEGGWVPYEQYF.

The chain uses TRBV28 and TRBJ2-7; no definite D call. V lost 4 bases, J lost 2 bases, and 3 bases lay in between. This CDR3 comprises 11 residues. CDR1 is MDHEN and CDR2 is SYDVKM in the germline V gene. CDR3 coding DNA: TGTGCCAGCAGTTCGACCTACGAGCAGTACTTC. Protein: CASSSTYEQYF.

The chain uses TRBV28 and TRBJ1-2; D is undetermined. The germline V and J ends were trimmed by 5 bases and 6 bases, with 10 bases remaining between them. Germline values: CDR1 MDHEN, CDR2 SYDVKM. The CDR3 covers 12 residues. CDR3 bases: TGTGCCAGCAGTCCCGTAACGGATGGCTACACCTTC. Translation gives CASSPVTDGYTF.

This chain joins TRBV7-9 and TRBJ2-4; TRBD2 matches at 7 bases. V dropped 3 bases and J dropped 6; count of bases not matched to a gene: 5. The CDR3 has 14 residues. Germline V gives CDR1 SEHNR, CDR2 FQNEAQ (reference sequence). The CDR3 loop reads CASSLASGRNIQYF. CDR3 sequence (DNA): TGTGCCAGCAGCTTGGCTAGCGGAAGAAACATTCAGTACTTC. The full variable domain, with the rest looked up from reference TRBV7-9 and TRBJ2-4, is DTGVSQNPRHKITKRGQNVTFRCDPISEHNRLYWYRQTLGQGPEFLTYFQNEAQLEKSRLLSDRFSAERPKGSFSTLEIQRTEQGDSAMYLCASSLASGRNIQYFGAGTRLSVL.